These 28 T cell receptor beta chains were sequenced from one sample in a study of patients and donors after allogeneic stem cell transplantation. TCRdb analysed the RT-PCR reads with MiXCR anew, one entry per CDR3 protein. The data contain about 89,000 distinct CDR3 sequences, under 50% of them singletons. The specimen sequenced was blood, either unsorted or a sorted T cell fraction (not recorded which). These receptor sequences come from a human donor who was either an allogeneic HSCT recipient or a stem cell or donor lymphocyte infusion donor (not recorded which). It is not recorded whose cells these are; they may come from a transplant donor.

The sample holds a few counts of this clonotype. This chain connects TRBV27 to TRBJ1-6; tentative D call: TRBD1 (6 bases). CDR1 is MNHEY and CDR2 is SMNVEV in the germline V gene (reference sequence). Trimming shortened V by 3 bases and J by 6 bases, and 12 bases separated the two germline ends. This CDR3 is 15 amino acids long. CDR3 sequence (DNA): TGTGCCAGCAGTTTCCGGGACACCTTTAATTCACCCCTCCACTTT. Encoded protein: CASSFRDTFNSPLHF.

This clonotype occurred many times. V is TRBV28 and J is TRBJ1-5; no reliable D call. The CDR3 extends over 13 amino acids. V lost 5 bases, J lost 4 bases, and 9 bases lay in between. In germline, CDR1 is MDHEN, CDR2 SYDVKM. CDR3 in DNA: TGTGCCAGCAGTATGGAGGGAAATCAGCCCCAGCATTTT. Translating gives CASSMEGNQPQHF.

V usage is TRBV27 and J usage is TRBJ2-3, with TRBD1 matching over 7 bases. The germline CDR1 and CDR2 sequences are MNHEY and SMNVEV (reference sequence). The CDR3 totals 13 residues. J lost 5 bases, V lost 5 bases, and 4 bases had no gene match. CDR3 amino acids: CASSPWDRDTQYF. The DNA for the CDR3 is TGTGCCAGCAGTCCGTGGGACAGAGATACGCAGTATTTT.

The chain is built from TRBV7-2 and TRBJ1-3, with D tentatively TRBD1 (5 bases). The germline gives CDR1 SGHTA, CDR2 FQGNSA. CDR3 size: 17 residues. V was shortened by 5 bases and J by 5 bases, with 22 bases between the two germline ends. The CDR3 protein is CASSLPGTFRDRNTIYF. The CDR3 nucleotides read TGTGCCAGCAGCCTACCCGGGACGTTCCGCGATAGAAACACCATATATTTT.

V and J are TRBV27 and TRBJ1-1, with no clear D. Trimming pared 5 bases from V and 8 bases from J, leaving 15 bases between. Germline V gene sequence: CDR1 MNHEY, CDR2 SMNVEV (reference sequence). This CDR3 contains 13 residues. CDR3 region: CASSIEPGLEAFF. CDR3 bases: TGTGCCAGCAGTATAGAACCGGGTTTAGAAGCTTTCTTT.

The genes are TRBV27 and TRBJ1-5; D gene uncertain. With 5 bases removed from V and 1 base from J, the gap between germline ends came to 6 bases. Looked up from germline, CDR1 is MNHEY and CDR2 is SMNVEV (reference sequence). The CDR3 extends over 13 amino acids. The CDR3 nucleotides read TGTGCCAGCAGTCATCTCAGCAATCAGCCCCAGCATTTT. Translating gives CASSHLSNQPQHF.

This clonotype came up a few times. The rearrangement joins TRBV28 to TRBJ1-1; D call uncertain. Germline CDR1 MDHEN, CDR2 SYDVKM. The CDR3 spans 14 residues. Trimming shortened V by 5 bases and J by 1 base, and 11 bases separated the two germline ends. This chain's CDR3 is CASSPHTRNTEAFF. In DNA form, the CDR3 reads TGTGCCAGCAGTCCCCACACTCGGAACACTGAAGCTTTCTTT.

The rearrangement links TRBV24-1 to TRBJ1-2; the D is unclear. Looked up from germline, CDR1 is KGHDR and CDR2 is SFDVKD. Trimming shortened V by 3 bases and J by 4 bases, and 17 bases separated the two germline ends. The CDR3 runs to 16 residues. CDR3 nucleotide sequence: TGTGCCACCAGTGATAGAGACGAGGTCCCCCTCTATGGCTACACCTTC. It yields the protein CATSDRDEVPLYGYTF.

The table lists this clonotype with a few counts. This chain joins TRBV5-6 and TRBJ1-1; D ambiguous. Trimming cost V 1 base and J 1 base, with 14 bases left between them. This CDR3 spans 16 amino acids. Germline V CDR1 and CDR2: SGHDT, YYEEEE. DNA for the CDR3: TGTGCCAGCAGCTTGTCTTCGGACCCTCAGAACACTGAAGCTTTCTTT. Amino acids: CASSLSSDPQNTEAFF. Variable domain in full (rest from reference TRBV5-6 and TRBJ1-1): DAGVTQSPTHLIKTRGQQVTLRCSPKSGHDTVSWYQQALGQGPQFIFQYYEEEERQRGNFPDRFSGHQFPNYSSELNVNALLLGDSALYLCASSLSSDPQNTEAFFGQGTRLTVV.

This clonotype came up a few times. This rearrangement joins TRBV9 to TRBJ1-2; D possibly corresponds to TRBD1 (5 bases). Germline V lookup: CDR1 SGDLS, CDR2 YYNGEE. The CDR3 is 17 amino acids. Between the trimmed V and J ends, which lost 3 bases and 9 bases, there was a span of 27 bases. The CDR3 region has the DNA TGTGCCAGCAGCGAGAATTCGCAGGGAGGCCCAAGAATGAGCTACACCTTC. It specifies CASSENSQGGPRMSYTF.

This chain uses TRBV24-1 with TRBJ1-5, with D hard to call. V lost 5 bases and J lost 1, with 20 bases in between. Germline CDR1 KGHDR, CDR2 SFDVKD. The CDR3 spans 18 residues. The CDR3 sequence: CATSVPQSPGNSNQPQHF. The CDR3 region has the DNA TGTGCCACCAGTGTCCCCCAGTCCCCGGGGAACAGCAATCAGCCCCAGCATTTT.

The chain is built from TRBV21-1 and TRBJ1-2. TRBV21-1 is flagged as a pseudogene. The CDR3 loop spans 18 amino acids. DNA of the CDR3: TGTGCCAGCAGCAAAGTAGGGGGTTTGAGGAGGGCATGGTATGGCTACACCTTC. Translation gives CASSKVGGLRRAWYGYTF.

The V call is TRBV20-1, the J call TRBJ2-7; TRBD2 aligns across 12 bases. The CDR3 is made up of 14 amino acids. Per germline, CDR1 DFQATT and CDR2 SNEGSKA (reference sequence). V gave up 5 bases and J gave up 7 bases; unmatched junction bases: 9. The CDR3 spells CSAETGTSGFEQYF. The CDR3, as DNA: TGCAGTGCTGAAACCGGGACTAGCGGGTTTGAGCAGTACTTC.

This chain's CDR3 is CSASGTAVYEKLFF. DNA of the CDR3: TGCAGTGCTAGCGGAACTGCCGTCTATGAAAAACTGTTTTTT. This sequence joins TRBV20-1 and TRBJ1-4; D gene unclear. The CDR3 length is 14 residues. Germline V gene lookup returns CDR1 DFQATT and CDR2 SNEGSKA (reference sequence). Trimming stripped 3 bases from V and 6 bases from J, with 14 bases between.

This chain connects TRBV30 to TRBJ1-2, with a possible D match to TRBD1 (5 bases). The V end was cut by 5 bases, the J end by 4 bases, with 17 bases between. The CDR3 is made up of 14 amino acids. CDR1 GTSNPN and CDR2 SVGIG come from the germline V gene (reference sequence). CDR3 protein: CAWQKGPFLYGYTF. The CDR3 DNA sequence: TGTGCCTGGCAAAAGGGGCCCTTCCTCTATGGCTACACCTTC. The whole variable domain, remainder taken from reference TRBV30 and TRBJ1-2, is SQTIHQWPATLVQPVGSPLSLECTVEGTSNPNLYWYRQAAGRGLQLLFYSVGIGQISSEVPQNLSASRPQDRQFILSSKKLLLSDSGFYLCAWQKGPFLYGYTFGSGTRLTVV.

V usage is TRBV12-3 or TRBV12-4 and J usage is TRBJ1-2, with 9 bases identical to TRBD1. V was pared by 2 bases and J by 9 bases, with 7 bases of the junction left unmatched. The CDR3 contains 14 residues. CDR3 residues: CASSLSGQGLRYTF. The CDR3, as DNA: TGTGCCAGCAGTTTATCTGGACAGGGGCTACGCTACACCTTC.

The CDR3 bases are TGTGCCAGCCGATCGGGGGAGGGGATGGATGGCTACACCTTC. It codes for CASRSGEGMDGYTF. The chain couples TRBV7-2 to TRBJ1-2; a weak D match, TRBD1 (5 bases). This CDR3 has 14 amino acids. Trimming removed 8 bases from V and 6 bases from J, with 19 bases in between. Germline V lookup: CDR1 SGHTA, CDR2 FQGNSA.

The chain uses TRBV9 and TRBJ2-1; D not resolved. Per germline, CDR1 SGDLS and CDR2 YYNGEE. With 0 bases removed from V and 2 bases from J, the gap between germline ends came to 18 bases. CDR3 length: 18 residues. The DNA for the CDR3 is TGTGCCAGCAGCGTAGGGCAGAGCGTCCTGGGCACCTACAATGAGCAGTTCTTC. It yields the protein CASSVGQSVLGTYNEQFF.

The gene calls are TRBV10-3 and TRBJ2-3; D is undetermined. Trimming stripped 8 bases from V and 0 bases from J, with 15 bases between. Germline CDR1 is ENHRY and CDR2 is SYGVKD. The CDR3 has 15 residues. The CDR3 DNA reads as TGTGCCATCCGGGCAGGTCCTACTAGCACAGATACGCAGTATTTT. It specifies CAIRAGPTSTDTQYF.

This clonotype has more than one count but fewer than ten. The rearrangement joins TRBV6-6 to TRBJ1-1; D not certain. This CDR3 contains 15 residues. Germline values: CDR1 MNHNY, CDR2 SVGAGI (reference sequence). The germline V and J ends were trimmed by 4 bases and 0 bases, with 12 bases remaining between them. Here the CDR3 reads CASSSRGRMNTEAFF. The CDR3 DNA is TGTGCCAGCAGTTCCCGAGGCAGAATGAACACTGAAGCTTTCTTT.

This clonotype has more than one count but fewer than ten. V and J are TRBV29-1 and TRBJ2-2; no reliable D call. V lost 6 bases to trimming and J lost 0 bases, with 8 bases between them. The CDR3 has 13 amino acids. CDR1 and CDR2 (germline): SQVTM, ANQGSEA. The CDR3 bases are TGCAGCGTGACCGACGCGAACACCGGGGAGCTGTTTTTT. It codes for CSVTDANTGELFF.

A word on this clonotype: A junction end diverges from the germline sequence, so it may reflect a read error. The chain is built from TRBV7-7 and TRBJ2-1, with D possibly TRBD2 on 6 matching bases. The CDR3 is 17 residues long. Germline CDR1 is SSHAT and CDR2 is FNYEAQ (reference sequence). The CDR3 coding sequence is TGTGCTAGCAGCTTAAGTAGTAGCGGAGTCCCCTACAATGAGCAGTTCTTC. Amino acid sequence: CASSLSSSGVPYNEQFF.

This chain links TRBV3-1 with TRBJ1-4; D is undetermined. The CDR3 totals 14 residues. Trimming cost V 5 bases and J 4 bases, with 11 bases left between them. The germline V gene has CDR1 LGHDT and CDR2 YNNKEL (reference sequence). The CDR3 bases are TGTGCCAGCAGCTCACACCTCAATAATGAAAAACTGTTTTTT. Residues: CASSSHLNNEKLFF.

This clonotype was observed a handful of times. This CDR3 reads CASSVGREGAYGYTF. Written as DNA, the CDR3 is TGTGCCAGCAGCGTAGGTAGGGAGGGCGCTTATGGCTACACCTTC. The rearrangement uses TRBV9 and TRBJ1-2; D ambiguous. The CDR3 extends over 15 amino acids. Deletions cut 0 bases from V and 5 bases from J, with 14 bases between. CDR1 is SGDLS, CDR2 YYNGEE, per germline.

The genes are TRBV6-2 or TRBV6-3 and TRBJ1-5; TRBD1 aligns across 7 bases. CDR1 MNHEY and CDR2 SVGEGT come from the germline V gene. J was trimmed by 1 base and V by 1 base; bases with no gene match: 4. The CDR3 runs 16 residues. The CDR3 DNA reads TGTGCCAGCAGTTACTTAGGGGGCAGGAGCAATCAGCCCCAGCATTTT. Its protein product is CASSYLGGRSNQPQHF.

The V and J genes are TRBV4-3 and TRBJ1-4; no firm D call. This CDR3 spans 16 amino acids. Between the trimmed V and J ends, which lost 1 base and 8 bases, there was a span of 17 bases. Germline-derived CDR1 and CDR2 are LGHNA and YSLEER. DNA of the CDR3: TGCGCCAGCAGCCAAGGGGTTAGGTTTCAAGCGGAAAAACTGTTTTTT. As protein: CASSQGVRFQAEKLFF.

The chain recombines TRBV9 with TRBJ1-2; 7 bases match TRBD1. This CDR3 is 14 amino acids long. V shed 1 base and J 4 bases; nucleotides not matched to a gene: 4. From germline, CDR1 is SGDLS and CDR2 YYNGEE. CDR3 DNA: TGTGCCAGCAGCGTAAGGAGGGACAGCTATGGCTACACCTTC. Protein product: CASSVRRDSYGYTF.

This clonotype was counted only a few times. As DNA, the CDR3 is TGTGCCAGCAGCTTGACAGGGGGAGAGCCCCAGCATTTT. Its translation: CASSLTGGEPQHF. V usage is TRBV7-3 and J usage is TRBJ1-5; the match to TRBD1 covers 9 bases. This CDR3 comprises 13 residues. CDR1 SGHTA and CDR2 FQGTGA come from the germline V gene. The J segment lost 8 bases and the V segment lost 3 bases, leaving 2 bases of the junction unmatched.